Following are 6 T cell receptor beta chains from one sample sequenced in a study of shared clonotypes between healthy human individuals. Sequencing used immunoSEQ multiplex PCR; TCRdb keeps in-frame clones, though not all of them. The profile shows more than 850,000 clones, roughly 74% of them singletons. The material sequenced was memory CD4+ T cells from PBMCs. Subset reported: CD45RA-negative fraction. The receptors shown here come from a man between 18 and 29 years old in good health. Some clones in this sample may be carry-over from other donors' samples.

V usage is TRBV7-8 and J usage is TRBJ1-5, with TRBD1 matching 7 bases. The CDR3 loop spans 14 amino acids. The V and J ends lost 4 bases and 11 bases, in that order; junction bases with no gene match: 11. Germline values: CDR1 SGHVS, CDR2 FQNEAQ. The DNA of the CDR3 is TGTGCCAGCAGCTCAACAGGGGAGGGGCGGTCCCAGCATTTT. Translated: CASSSTGEGRSQHF.

The chain has TRBV28 and TRBJ2-1; possible D gene TRBD2, 6 bases. Germline CDR1 MDHEN, CDR2 SYDVKM. This CDR3 is 16 amino acids long. V dropped 0 bases and J dropped 4 bases, with 13 bases sitting between them. CDR3 loop: CASSLWVTRNYNEQFF. In DNA, the CDR3 is TGTGCCAGCAGTTTATGGGTGACTAGGAATTACAATGAGCAGTTCTTC.

The chain has TRBV11-3 and TRBJ2-7; either TRBD1 or TRBD2 may supply D (6 bases each). V was clipped by 3 bases and J by 6 bases, with 15 bases between them. In germline, CDR1 is SGHNT, CDR2 YENEEA. The CDR3 sequence is 14 residues long. The CDR3 bases are TGTGCCAGCAGCTTGGCCCCACAGGGAGGCGAGCAGTACTTC. It encodes CASSLAPQGGEQYF. The full variable domain, in which reference TRBV11-3 and TRBJ2-7 provide the parts outside the CDR3, is EAGVVQSPRYKIIEKKQPVAFWCNPISGHNTLYWYLQNLGQGPELLIRYENEEAVDDSQLPKDRFSAERLKGVDSTLKIQPAELGDSAVYLCASSLAPQGGEQYFGPGTRLTVT.

This clone was recorded once. The CDR3 loop is CASSLSQGYNQPQHF. For the CDR3, the DNA is TGTGCCAGCAGTTTATCGCAGGGTTACAATCAGCCCCAGCATTTT. V usage is TRBV27 and J usage is TRBJ1-5; possibly TRBD1 for D (5 bases). Trimming stripped 0 bases from V and 3 bases from J, with 9 bases between. CDR3 length: 15 residues. Germline assignment: CDR1 MNHEY and CDR2 SMNVEV (reference sequence).

The chain employs TRBV7-2 and TRBJ2-3; 7 positions agree with TRBD2. V dropped 5 bases and J dropped 5; count of bases not matched to a gene: 1. CDR1 SGHTA and CDR2 FQGNSA come from the germline V gene. The CDR3 sequence is 12 residues long. The CDR3 region has the DNA TGTGCCAGCAGCCCTAGCGGAGATACGCAGTATTTT. It yields the protein CASSPSGDTQYF.

The rearrangement links TRBV11-2 to TRBJ1-4, with TRBD1 as a possible D gene (5 bases). This CDR3 is 16 amino acids long. The V gene's germline CDR1 is SGHAT and CDR2 FQNNGV. V lost 1 base and J lost 7, with 16 bases in between. The CDR3 protein is CASSLVGAGIGEKLFF. The CDR3 DNA follows: TGTGCCAGCAGCTTAGTAGGGGCGGGTATCGGTGAAAAACTGTTTTTT.